This entry is about one T cell receptor (beta chain). Authors' processing steps: From reference gene primer amplification, estimates of nucleated cell counts were derived. Libraries were prepared by immunoSEQ multiplex PCR; TCRdb keeps only in-frame clonotypes and omits some of them. That table supplies the V and J calls and clone size; D and trimming were determined from the DNA. This sample has about 140,000 clones, with more than 65% found just once. The data belong to a study of blood T cell repertoires in COVID-19. About the research overall: Sites across the United States, Italy and Spain contributed samples from acute and convalescent COVID-19. T cells, B-cell-depleted T cells, or PBMCs supplied cDNA or gDNA.

V shed 3 bases and J shed 5 bases, with 11 bases lying between them. The CDR3 spans 13 residues. The germline gives CDR1 SGHAT, CDR2 FQDESV (reference sequence). The sequenced sample consisted of peripheral blood. This chain connects TRBV11-1 to TRBJ2-7; the D gene is possibly TRBD2 (7 bases). The receptor comes from a human donor in a cohort sampled during active COVID-19. CDR3 loop: CASSLGGGNEQYF. The CDR3 DNA follows: TGTGCCAGCAGCTTGGGCGGGGGCAACGAGCAGTACTTC.